These 17 T cell receptor beta chains were all obtained from the same sample, sequenced in a study of blood T cell repertoires in COVID-19. Sequencing was performed with immunoSEQ multiplex PCR; in TCRdb, only in-frame clones are kept and a portion is missing. Of some 80,000 clones detected, more than 70% appear once; the ten largest clones hold roughly 19%. The sequenced sample consisted of peripheral blood. The source of these receptors is a human donor in a cohort sampled during active COVID-19.

The chain has TRBV25-1 and TRBJ1-1; no clear D gene. V was cut by 3 bases and J by 2 bases, with 7 bases left in between. The CDR3 totals 13 residues. The germline CDR1 and CDR2 sequences are MGHDK and SYGVNS. CDR3 DNA: TGTGCCAGCAGTGATATGACTAACACTGAAGCTTTCTTT. It translates to CASSDMTNTEAFF.

This clone appeared a few times. V and J are TRBV10-1 and TRBJ2-3, with 15 bases fitting TRBD2. This CDR3 contains 16 residues. J gave up 5 bases and V 7 bases, and 7 bases lay outside the gene matches. Looked up from germline, CDR1 is WNHNN and CDR2 is SYGVQD (reference sequence). The CDR3 DNA sequence: TGCGCCAGCAACCGGACTAGCGGGAGGGCCGGAGATACGCAGTATTTT. Translation gives CASNRTSGRAGDTQYF.

This clone was picked up one time. The V call is TRBV18, the J call TRBJ2-7, with 8 bases lining up with TRBD2. Germline V gene lookup returns CDR1 KGHSH and CDR2 LQKENI. The CDR3 contains 13 residues. Unmatched junction bases numbered 1, after V lost 6 bases and J lost 0 bases. CDR3 sequence (DNA): TGTGCCAGCTCCGGGACTAGCTCCTACGAGCAGTACTTC. It yields the protein CASSGTSSYEQYF.

The rearrangement links TRBV7-8 to TRBJ2-1; a weak D match, TRBD1 (7 bases). This CDR3 comprises 16 residues. V gave up 5 bases and J gave up 0 bases, with 14 bases separating them. Per the germline V gene, CDR1 is SGHVS and CDR2 is FQNEAQ. This CDR3 reads CASSAHRGGSYNEQFF. The CDR3 nucleotides read TGTGCCAGCAGCGCACACAGGGGAGGCTCCTACAATGAGCAGTTCTTC.

The gene calls are TRBV10-3 and TRBJ1-2; 9 bases fit TRBD1. CDR1 is ENHRY and CDR2 is SYGVKD in the germline V gene. With V trimmed by 0 bases and J by 2 bases, 1 base remained unmatched. The CDR3 totals 15 residues. The CDR3 nucleotides are TGTGCCATCAGTGAGTCACAGGGGGCCAACTATGGCTACACCTTC. This sequence encodes CAISESQGANYGYTF.

The rearrangement joins TRBV19 to TRBJ1-1; 10 bases agree with TRBD1. V trimming: 2 bases; J trimming: 1 base; junction bases outside the gene matches: 7. The CDR3 sequence is 17 residues long. Germline V gene data show CDR1 as LNHDA and CDR2 as SQIVND (reference sequence). Here the CDR3 DNA reads TGTGCCAGTAGTATACGGAAGACAGGGGGCGCGAACACTGAAGCTTTCTTT. Protein product: CASSIRKTGGANTEAFF.

This chain links TRBV19 with TRBJ2-2, with TRBD2 matching over 15 bases. Germline V gives CDR1 LNHDA, CDR2 SQIVND (reference sequence). The CDR3 consists of 18 residues. J was trimmed by 5 bases and V by 6 bases; bases with no gene match: 10. CDR3 coding DNA: TGTGCCAGTAGGGCGGAGGGACTAGCGGGAGGCCGAACCGGGGAGCTGTTTTTT. Its protein is CASRAEGLAGGRTGELFF.

V and J are TRBV11-2 and TRBJ1-1; possible D gene TRBD1, 5 bases. The V gene lost 3 bases and the J gene lost 1 base, with 18 bases spanning the gap. This CDR3 is 17 amino acids long. CDR1 is SGHAT and CDR2 is FQNNGV in the germline V gene. Here the CDR3 reads CASSFPRGSTQNTEAFF. Written as DNA, the CDR3 is TGTGCCAGCAGCTTTCCCCGGGGGTCGACACAGAACACTGAAGCTTTCTTT.

The chain couples TRBV7-2 to TRBJ1-3, with D possibly being TRBD1 (6 bases). The ends were cut back, 3 bases at V and 0 bases at J, with 9 bases in the middle. The CDR3 length is 15 residues. Germline V lookup: CDR1 SGHTA, CDR2 FQGNSA. The CDR3 nucleotides read TGTGCCAGCAGCTTTGGACAGAGCTCTGGAAACACCATATATTTT. This translates into CASSFGQSSGNTIYF.

The V gene is TRBV29-1, the J gene TRBJ1-2; TRBD1 aligns across 7 bases. Germline CDR1 is SQVTM and CDR2 is ANQGSEA. The V and J ends lost 0 bases and 4 bases, in that order; junction bases with no gene match: 5. This CDR3 region has 14 residues. This CDR3 is CSVEDNRGGYGYTF. CDR3 coding DNA: TGCAGCGTTGAAGATAACAGGGGCGGCTATGGCTACACCTTC.

The CDR3 DNA reads as TGCGCCAGCAGGAGTCCGGGACAGGGCCATGGCTACACCTTC. It yields the protein CASRSPGQGHGYTF. The chain carries TRBV5-1 and TRBJ1-2, with 9 bases lining up with TRBD1. Germline CDR1 reads SGHRS; CDR2 reads YFSETQ. V gave up 5 bases and J gave up 6 bases; unmatched junction bases: 8. This CDR3 comprises 14 residues.

The rearrangement uses TRBV11-2 and TRBJ2-1; 13 positions match TRBD2. Germline V gene sequence: CDR1 SGHAT, CDR2 FQNNGV. V lost 4 bases to trimming and J lost 8 bases; unmatched junction nucleotides: 11. This CDR3 contains 17 residues. The CDR3 DNA sequence: TGTGCCAGCAGCTCCGGGGCCGGGACTAGCGGGATACATGAGCAGTTCTTC. It translates to CASSSGAGTSGIHEQFF.

This rearrangement joins TRBV19 to TRBJ1-3, with D perhaps TRBD1 (6 bases). There are 14 residues in the CDR3. The germline CDR1 and CDR2 sequences are LNHDA and SQIVND (reference sequence). Trimming took off 8 bases at V and 0 bases at J, with 11 bases between the two ends. The CDR3, as DNA: TGTGCCAGTGGACAGTCCCACTCTGGAAACACCATATATTTT. As protein: CASGQSHSGNTIYF.

This clone was detected once. The rearrangement links TRBV9 to TRBJ2-1, with TRBD2 matching over 10 bases. Looked up from germline, CDR1 is SGDLS and CDR2 is YYNGEE. The CDR3 totals 15 residues. With 0 bases clipped from V and 4 bases from J, the junction kept 1 base outside the gene matches. The chain's CDR3 is CASSVELAGYNEQFF. CDR3 nucleotide sequence: TGTGCCAGCAGCGTAGAACTAGCGGGGTACAATGAGCAGTTCTTC.

The V gene is TRBV10-2, the J gene TRBJ1-3; TRBD1 might be the D (6 bases). Trimming took 2 bases from V and 3 from J, leaving 11 bases between them. Germline V gene data show CDR1 as WSHSY and CDR2 as SAAADI. The CDR3 runs to 15 residues. The CDR3 loop reads CASSENRVIGNTIYF. The CDR3, as DNA: TGCGCCAGCAGTGAGAACAGGGTCATTGGAAACACCATATATTTT.

This CDR3 reads CASSPRDSSYNEQFF. DNA for the CDR3: TGCGCCAGCAGCCCCCGGGACAGCTCCTACAATGAGCAGTTCTTC. V usage is TRBV4-1 and J usage is TRBJ2-1, with 7 bases fitting TRBD1. Losses at the gene ends were 4 bases for V and 0 bases for J; bases not matched to a gene: 3. The CDR3 consists of 15 residues. In germline, CDR1 is MGHRA, CDR2 YSYEKL.

The V gene is TRBV5-1, the J gene TRBJ1-4, with TRBD1 matching 9 bases. This CDR3 has 15 amino acids. Germline V CDR1 and CDR2: SGHRS, YFSETQ. The junction had 6 bases not matched to a gene; V was cut back by 1 base and J by 8 bases. CDR3 nucleotides: TGCGCCAGCAGCTTGAATACAGGGGGCGGAGAAAAACTGTTTTTT. Protein product: CASSLNTGGGEKLFF.